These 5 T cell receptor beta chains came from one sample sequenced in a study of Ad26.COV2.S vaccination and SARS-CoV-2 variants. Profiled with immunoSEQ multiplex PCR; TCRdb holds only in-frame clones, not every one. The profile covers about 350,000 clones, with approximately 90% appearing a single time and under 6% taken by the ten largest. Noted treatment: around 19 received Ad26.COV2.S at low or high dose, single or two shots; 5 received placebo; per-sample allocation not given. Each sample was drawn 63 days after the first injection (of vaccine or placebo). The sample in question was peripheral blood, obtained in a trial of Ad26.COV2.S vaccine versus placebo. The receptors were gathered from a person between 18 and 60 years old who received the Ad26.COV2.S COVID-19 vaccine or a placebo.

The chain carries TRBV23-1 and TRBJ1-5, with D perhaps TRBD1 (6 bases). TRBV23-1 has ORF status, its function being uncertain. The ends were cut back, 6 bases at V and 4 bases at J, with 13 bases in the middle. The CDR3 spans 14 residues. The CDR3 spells CASSLTDSNQPQHF. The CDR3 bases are TGCGCCAGCAGCCTCACGGACAGTAATCAGCCCCAGCATTTT.

The CDR3 loop is CASSQVGDRITGELFF. The CDR3 nucleotides are TGTGCCAGCAGCCAAGTAGGCGACAGAATCACCGGGGAGCTGTTTTTT. The gene calls are TRBV14 and TRBJ2-2; possible D gene TRBD1, 5 bases. The CDR3 is 16 amino acids. Germline assignment: CDR1 SGHDN and CDR2 FVKESK. Trimming stripped 1 base from V and 4 bases from J, with 13 bases between. The variable domain in full, completed from reference TRBV14 and TRBJ2-2, reads EAGVTQFPSHSVIEKGQTVTLRCDPISGHDNLYWYRRVMGKEIKFLLHFVKESKQDESGMPNNRFLAERTGGTYSTLKVQPAELEDSGVYFCASSQVGDRITGELFFGEGSRLTVL.

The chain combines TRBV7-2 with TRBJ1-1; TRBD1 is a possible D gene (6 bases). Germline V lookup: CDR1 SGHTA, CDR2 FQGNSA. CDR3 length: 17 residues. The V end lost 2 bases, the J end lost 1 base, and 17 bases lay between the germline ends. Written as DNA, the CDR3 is TGTGCCAGCAGCTTATCAGCCTCGGGGGCCAGGAACACTGAAGCTTTCTTT. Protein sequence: CASSLSASGARNTEAFF.

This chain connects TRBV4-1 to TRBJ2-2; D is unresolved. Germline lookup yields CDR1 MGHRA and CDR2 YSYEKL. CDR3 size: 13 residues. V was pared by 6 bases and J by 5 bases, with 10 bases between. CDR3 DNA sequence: TGCGCCAGCAGTCTTGTCCAGACCGGGGAGCTGTTTTTT. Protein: CASSLVQTGELFF.

Here the CDR3 reads CATTDRSDSGANVLTF. In DNA form, the CDR3 reads TGTGCCACCACGGACAGGTCCGACTCTGGGGCCAACGTCCTGACTTTC. The chain has TRBV19 and TRBJ2-6, with 7 nucleotides matching TRBD1. With V trimmed by 10 bases and J by 0 bases, 9 bases remained unmatched. The CDR3 loop spans 16 amino acids. CDR1 is LNHDA and CDR2 is SQIVND in the germline V gene (reference sequence). The full variable domain, in which reference TRBV19 and TRBJ2-6 provide the parts outside the CDR3, is DGGITQSPKYLFRKEGQNVTLSCEQNLNHDAMYWYRQDPGQGLRLIYYSQIVNDFQKGDIAEGYSVSREKKESFPLTVTSAQKNPTAFYLCATTDRSDSGANVLTFGAGSRLTVL.